The 9 T cell receptor beta chains listed next were all sequenced from one sample in a study of T cell changes during pregnancy in multiple sclerosis. The assay was immunoSEQ multiplex PCR, and TCRdb's table has in-frame clones only and misses some. The table has 40,000 to 50,000 clones, roughly 95% seen once. Specimen: CD4+ T cells from peripheral blood mononuclear cells, collected in the third trimester of pregnancy. These receptors all come from a female donor with multiple sclerosis, enrolled in a pregnancy study.

The rearrangement links TRBV7-6 to TRBJ1-1; D gene uncertain. Trimming removed 5 bases from V and 1 base from J, with 5 bases in between. There are 12 residues in the CDR3. Germline V gene sequence: CDR1 SGHVS, CDR2 FNYEAQ. The CDR3 loop reads CASSTTNTEAFF. DNA of the CDR3: TGTGCCAGCAGCACAACGAACACTGAAGCTTTCTTT.

The chain employs TRBV2 and TRBJ2-3; TRBD1 matches 7 bases. CDR3 size: 13 residues. V trimming: 6 bases; J trimming: 4 bases; junction bases outside the gene matches: 4. Per germline, CDR1 SNHLY and CDR2 FYNNEI. Written as DNA, the CDR3 is TGTGCCAGCAGACGGGACAGCTCAGATACGCAGTATTTT. It yields the protein CASRRDSSDTQYF.

This rearrangement joins TRBV9 to TRBJ1-5; D is perhaps TRBD1 (5 bases). The CDR3 runs 14 residues. Trimming pared 4 bases from V and 5 bases from J, leaving 13 bases between. Germline assignment: CDR1 SGDLS and CDR2 YYNGEE. The CDR3 protein is CASSSWGTDQPQHF. The CDR3 DNA reads as TGTGCCAGCAGCTCCTGGGGGACTGATCAGCCCCAGCATTTT.

The chain links TRBV28 to TRBJ2-1; 11 bases fit TRBD2. The germline gives CDR1 MDHEN, CDR2 SYDVKM. The CDR3 sequence is 14 residues long. Trimming took 11 bases from V and 10 from J; bases not matched to a gene: 13. The CDR3 loop reads CAHAGLAGGGEQFF. The CDR3 DNA is TGTGCCCATGCGGGGCTAGCGGGAGGCGGAGAGCAGTTCTTC. Looking up the rest from reference TRBV28 and TRBJ2-1 gives the full variable domain: DVKVTQSSRYLVKRTGEKVFLECVQDMDHENMFWYRQDPGLGLRLIYFSYDVKMKEKGDIPEGYSVSREKKERFSLILESASTNQTSMYLCAHAGLAGGGEQFFGPGTRLTVL.

A single count supports this clone. The chain combines TRBV4-1 with TRBJ1-1; the match to TRBD1 covers 7 bases. CDR1 is MGHRA, CDR2 YSYEKL, per germline. The trim removed 5 bases at V and 0 bases at J, leaving 0 bases unmatched. CDR3 size: 13 residues. This CDR3 reads CASSGQVNTEAFF. CDR3 DNA sequence: TGCGCCAGCAGCGGACAGGTGAACACTGAAGCTTTCTTT.

The chain links TRBV29-1 to TRBJ2-1; possibly TRBD2 for D (5 bases). The CDR3 totals 15 residues. Trimming removed 5 bases at V and 0 bases at J, with 14 bases between. The V gene's germline CDR1 is SQVTM and CDR2 ANQGSEA. The CDR3 DNA reads TGCAGCGTTTCGAAGAGCGGATCCTCCTACAATGAGCAGTTCTTC. The encoded protein is CSVSKSGSSYNEQFF.

The rearrangement links TRBV5-1 to TRBJ1-2, with 9 bases matching TRBD1. The CDR3 runs 14 residues. In germline, CDR1 is SGHRS, CDR2 YFSETQ. V lost 6 bases, J lost 8 bases, and 11 bases stayed unmatched. As DNA, the CDR3 is TGCGCCAGCAAGCCCGGGGACAGGGCTGGAGGCTACACCTTC. This sequence encodes CASKPGDRAGGYTF.

V gene TRBV5-1 combines with J gene TRBJ1-1; possibly TRBD1 for D (6 bases). In germline, CDR1 is SGHRS, CDR2 YFSETQ. V lost 4 bases and J lost 1, with 8 bases in between. The CDR3 sequence is 13 residues long. CDR3 sequence (DNA): TGCGCCAGCAGCATGGGGGCGAACACTGAAGCTTTCTTT. The encoded protein is CASSMGANTEAFF.

This clone was counted once. V and J are TRBV6-5 and TRBJ2-2; D gene unclear. This CDR3 is 13 amino acids long. V was clipped by 8 bases and J by 0 bases, with 7 bases between them. The germline gives CDR1 MNHEY, CDR2 SVGAGI. CDR3 DNA sequence: TGTGCCAGCCGTACAACGAACACCGGGGAGCTGTTTTTT. Translation: CASRTTNTGELFF.